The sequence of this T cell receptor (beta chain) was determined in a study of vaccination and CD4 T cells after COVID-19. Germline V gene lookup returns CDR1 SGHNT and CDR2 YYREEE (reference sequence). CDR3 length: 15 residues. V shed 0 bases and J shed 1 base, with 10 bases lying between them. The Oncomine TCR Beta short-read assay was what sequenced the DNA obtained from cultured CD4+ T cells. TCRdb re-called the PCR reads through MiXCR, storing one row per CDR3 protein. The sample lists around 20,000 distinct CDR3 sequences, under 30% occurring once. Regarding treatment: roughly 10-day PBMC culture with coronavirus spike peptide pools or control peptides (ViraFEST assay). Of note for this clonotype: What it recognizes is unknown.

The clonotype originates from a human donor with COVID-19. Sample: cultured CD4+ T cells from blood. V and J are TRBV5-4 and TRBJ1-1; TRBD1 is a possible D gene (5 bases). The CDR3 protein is CASSLVGAPNTEAFF. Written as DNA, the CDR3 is TGTGCCAGCAGCTTGGTCGGGGCCCCGAACACTGAAGCTTTCTTT.